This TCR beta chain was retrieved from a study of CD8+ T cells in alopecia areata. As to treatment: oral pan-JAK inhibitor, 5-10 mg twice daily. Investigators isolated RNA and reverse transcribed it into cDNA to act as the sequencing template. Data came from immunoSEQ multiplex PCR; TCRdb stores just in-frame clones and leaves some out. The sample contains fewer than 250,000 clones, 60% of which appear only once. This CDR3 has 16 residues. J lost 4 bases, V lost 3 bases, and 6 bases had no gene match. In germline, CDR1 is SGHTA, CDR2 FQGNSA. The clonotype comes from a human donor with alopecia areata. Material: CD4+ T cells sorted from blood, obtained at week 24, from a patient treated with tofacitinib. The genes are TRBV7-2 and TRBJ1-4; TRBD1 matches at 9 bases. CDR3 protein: CASSLGDREYNEKLFF. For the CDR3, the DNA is TGTGCCAGCAGCTTGGGGGACAGGGAATATAATGAAAAACTGTTTTTT.